This record concerns one TCR beta chain sequence. The antigen is unknown. Produced via immunoSEQ multiplex PCR; TCRdb's table is partial and in-frame only. Altogether over 200,000 clones are present, approximately 75% being singletons, with the ten largest covering over 10%. This sample stems from a study of cytotoxic CD8 clonotypes in ibrutinib-treated CLL. Findings and caveats of the study: Public clonotypes occurred uncommonly; on treatment, they contracted or remained stable.

Trimming took off 3 bases at V and 0 bases at J, with 12 bases between the two ends. CDR1 is SGHKS and CDR2 is YYEKEE in the germline V gene (reference sequence). The CDR3 covers 15 residues. The material was PBMCs, obtained after 12 months of ibrutinib treatment. V usage is TRBV5-5 and J usage is TRBJ1-2, with D possibly TRBD1 on 5 matching bases. The clonotype was recovered from a human donor with chronic lymphocytic leukemia. The CDR3 DNA sequence: TGTGCCAGCAGCTATTTGGGGGAGGCTAACTATGGCTACACCTTC. Residues: CASSYLGEANYGYTF.